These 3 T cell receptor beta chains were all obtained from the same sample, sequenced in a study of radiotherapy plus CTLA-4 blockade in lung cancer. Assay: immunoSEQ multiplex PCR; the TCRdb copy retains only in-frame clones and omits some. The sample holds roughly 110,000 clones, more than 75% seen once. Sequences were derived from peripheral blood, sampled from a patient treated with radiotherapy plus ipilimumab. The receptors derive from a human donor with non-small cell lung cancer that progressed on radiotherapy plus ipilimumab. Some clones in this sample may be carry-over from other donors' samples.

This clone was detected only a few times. The CDR3 nucleotides are TGTGCCAGCAGTCTGGACAGTTACACTGAAGCTTTCTTT. Translation gives CASSLDSYTEAFF. V and J are TRBV28 and TRBJ1-1, with D perhaps TRBD1 (6 bases). The germline gives CDR1 MDHEN, CDR2 SYDVKM. This CDR3 comprises 13 residues. Trimming took 5 bases from V and 3 from J, leaving 10 bases between them.

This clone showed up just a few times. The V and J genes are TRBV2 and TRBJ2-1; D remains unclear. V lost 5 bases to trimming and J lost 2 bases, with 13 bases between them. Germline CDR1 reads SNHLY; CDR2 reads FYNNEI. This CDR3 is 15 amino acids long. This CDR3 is CASSQRAPPYNEQFF. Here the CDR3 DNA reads TGTGCCAGCAGTCAAAGGGCCCCCCCCTACAATGAGCAGTTCTTC.

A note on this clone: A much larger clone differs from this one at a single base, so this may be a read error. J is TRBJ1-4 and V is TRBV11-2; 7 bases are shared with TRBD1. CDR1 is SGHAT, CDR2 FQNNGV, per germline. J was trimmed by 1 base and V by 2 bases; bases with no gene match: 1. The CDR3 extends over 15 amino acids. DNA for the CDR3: TGTGCCAGCAGCTTACAGGGGGTAACTAATGAAAAACTGTTTTTT. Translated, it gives CASSLQGVTNEKLFF.